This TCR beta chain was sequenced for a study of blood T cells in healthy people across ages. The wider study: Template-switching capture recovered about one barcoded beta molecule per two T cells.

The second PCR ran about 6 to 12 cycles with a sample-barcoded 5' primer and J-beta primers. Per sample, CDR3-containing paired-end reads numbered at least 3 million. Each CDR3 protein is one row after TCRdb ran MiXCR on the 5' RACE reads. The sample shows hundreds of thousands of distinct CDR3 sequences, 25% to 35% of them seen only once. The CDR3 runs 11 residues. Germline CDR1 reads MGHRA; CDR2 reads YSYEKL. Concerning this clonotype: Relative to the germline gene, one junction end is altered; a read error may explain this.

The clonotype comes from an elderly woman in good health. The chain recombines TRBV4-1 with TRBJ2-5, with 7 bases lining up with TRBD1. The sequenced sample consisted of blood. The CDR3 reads CASSHRTGDDF. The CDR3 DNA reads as TGCGCCAGCAGCCACCGAACAGGGGACGACTTC.